Given below is one TCR beta chain in context. Its antigen is undetermined. The data originate from a study of CD8 T cells in Susac syndrome. The multiple sclerosis control group comprised treatment-naive patients with stable or active relapsing-remitting disease. Notes on the study in general: The authors acknowledged that their TCR sequencing and HLA analysis involved a relatively small number of individuals.

The CDR3 totals 18 residues. J was trimmed by 3 bases and V by 4 bases; bases with no gene match: 18. Germline CDR1 is MNHEY and CDR2 is SVGAGI. Reverse transcription of about 0.45 to 1 ug RNA was performed with random hexamers. TCRdb recomputed calls from the immunoSEQ multiplex PCR reads with MiXCR, one row per CDR3 protein. The table includes nearly 200,000 distinct CDR3 sequences, 90% to 95% detected once. The material sequenced was CD4+ T cells from PBMCs. This clonotype originated in a human donor with multiple sclerosis. The chain carries TRBV6-5 and TRBJ2-7, with 7 bases aligning to TRBD1. CDR3 bases: TGTGCCAGCAGTTCAACTCCAGTCTCAGGGGGTAGCAGCTACGAGCAGTACTTC. Translated: CASSSTPVSGGSSYEQYF.